This T cell receptor (beta chain) was documented in a study of cytomegalovirus exposure and HLA in healthy donors. Study overall: The approximately 120 validation repertoires were reported in a later analysis to have been generated on the same platform as the approximately 700 first-cohort repertoires. Broader study findings: Cytomegalovirus-associated TCR beta chains were listed, numbering approximately 150. CMV antigen specificity of a few CMV-associated chains was confirmed in vitro. The tendency of first-cohort TCR clusters to co-occur in the 120 or so validation repertoires was identified by a subsequent analysis.

To note about this clone: Its antigen is currently unknown.

Libraries were prepared by immunoSEQ multiplex PCR; TCRdb keeps only in-frame clonotypes and omits some of them. The profile covers 200,000 to 250,000 clones, with around 86% appearing a single time and more than 1.5% taken by the ten largest. CDR1 is MGHRA and CDR2 is YSYEKL in the germline V gene. The length of the CDR3 is 15 residues. V was pared by 4 bases and J by 0 bases, with 10 bases between. The J gene is TRBJ1-3, the V gene TRBV4-1; D gene ambiguous. The receptor comes from a woman aged 18-35 years in good health and CMV-seropositive. The sequenced material came from PBMCs. In DNA, the CDR3 is TGCGCCAGCAGCCCCGGGAGGCTCTCTGGAAACACCATATATTTT. Protein: CASSPGRLSGNTIYF.